The 22 T cell receptor beta chains listed next were all sequenced from one sample in a study of T cells after yellow fever vaccination. TCRdb re-analysed the 5' RACE reads in MiXCR, keeping a single row per CDR3 protein. The sample has some 160,000 distinct CDR3 sequences; roughly 8.8% are singletons. The material was CD8+ T cells sorted from PBMCs, obtained 45 days after the yellow fever booster vaccination. These receptor sequences come from a man between 18 and 35 years old who received the YFV17D yellow fever vaccine.

The rearrangement uses TRBV12-3 or TRBV12-4 and TRBJ2-6; D unresolved. The V and J ends lost 7 bases and 0 bases respectively, with 10 bases between them. The CDR3 is made up of 15 amino acids. The CDR3 DNA follows: TGTGCCAGCATGGTTCGGTCCTCTGGGGCCAACGTCCTGACTTTC. This gives the protein CASMVRSSGANVLTF.

In this sample, this clonotype turned up a few times. A read error may account for a junction end that differs from germline. This sequence joins TRBV6-6 and TRBJ2-3; no definite D call. The CDR3 loop spans 11 amino acids. Germline loops: CDR1 MNHNY, CDR2 SVGAGI (reference sequence). CDR3 region: CASSYLDGPAF. CDR3 DNA sequence: TGTGCCAGCAGTTACTTGGATGGACCGGCGTTT.

The chain is built from TRBV5-6 and TRBJ1-2; TRBD1 is a possible D gene (5 bases). With 3 bases removed from V and 1 base from J, the gap between germline ends came to 22 bases. Germline values: CDR1 SGHDT, CDR2 YYEEEE. The CDR3 runs 18 residues. CDR3 region: CASSSLQPREGRNYGYTF. The CDR3 DNA sequence: TGTGCCAGCAGCTCGCTTCAGCCCAGGGAGGGCCGTAACTATGGCTACACCTTC.

V is TRBV6-6 and J is TRBJ1-1, with unresolved D. V dropped 6 bases and J dropped 5 bases, with 10 bases sitting between them. The germline V gene has CDR1 MNHNY and CDR2 SVGAGI (reference sequence). The CDR3 has 12 amino acids. CDR3 nucleotides: TGTGCCAGCAGATTAAGGGTTACTGAAGCTTTCTTT. Encoded protein: CASRLRVTEAFF.

Ten or more counts support this clonotype. The V call is TRBV11-2, the J call TRBJ2-5, with a weak D call TRBD2 (7 bases). CDR3 length equals 15 residues. Trimming pared 3 bases from V and 2 bases from J, leaving 13 bases between. Germline assignment: CDR1 SGHAT and CDR2 FQNNGV. The CDR3 reads CASSLGGRDQETQYF. The CDR3 nucleotides read TGTGCCAGCAGCTTGGGGGGGCGGGATCAAGAGACCCAGTACTTC.

The count of this clonotype is one. The chain recombines TRBV4-1 with TRBJ2-2; D gene unclear. The CDR3 contains 15 residues. The germline gives CDR1 MGHRA, CDR2 YSYEKL. V shed 2 bases and J shed 5 bases, with 12 bases lying between them. This chain's CDR3 is CASSQWARWTGELFF. In DNA, the CDR3 is TGCGCCAGCAGCCAATGGGCAAGGTGGACCGGGGAGCTGTTTTTT.

The chain joins TRBV4-2 to TRBJ2-7, with D maybe TRBD1 (5 bases). The CDR3 is 15 residues long. Trimming took 4 bases from V and 4 from J, leaving 17 bases between them. CDR1 and CDR2 (germline): LGHNA, YNFKEQ. The CDR3 bases are TGTGCCAGCAGCCTCCAACGGACACAGAAATACGAGCAGTACTTC. This translates into CASSLQRTQKYEQYF.

This clonotype came up a few times. The CDR3 spells CASSYSKWSGDTGELFF. CDR3 DNA sequence: TGTGCCAGCAGTTACTCGAAGTGGAGCGGGGACACCGGGGAGCTGTTTTTT. This chain joins TRBV6-2 or TRBV6-3 and TRBJ2-2; 7 bases agree with TRBD2. The trim removed 0 bases at V and 3 bases at J, leaving 7 bases unmatched. There are 17 residues in the CDR3. Germline values: CDR1 MNHEY, CDR2 SVGEGT.

This clonotype came up many times. V and J are TRBV27 and TRBJ2-3; 13 bases agree with TRBD2. J lost 2 bases, V lost 6 bases, and 11 bases had no gene match. Germline CDR1 MNHEY, CDR2 SMNVEV (reference sequence). This CDR3 is built from 18 residues. The CDR3 is CASSHTPGLAGITDTQYF. The CDR3 DNA follows: TGTGCCAGCAGCCATACTCCGGGACTAGCGGGGATCACAGATACGCAGTATTTT.

This clonotype has just a few counts. The chain couples TRBV12-3 or TRBV12-4 to TRBJ2-1, with TRBD2 matching over 13 bases. Trimming at V came to 6 bases and at J to 8 bases, leaving 4 bases not matched to a gene. The CDR3 length is 14 residues. The CDR3 sequence: CASSGLAGVDEQFF. The CDR3 coding sequence is TGTGCCAGCAGCGGACTAGCGGGGGTTGATGAGCAGTTCTTC.

The table lists this clonotype with many counts. J is TRBJ2-2 and V is TRBV7-9; D gene uncertain. Trimming took off 4 bases at V and 5 bases at J, with 20 bases between the two ends. The length of the CDR3 is 17 residues. Germline CDR1 and CDR2: SEHNR and FQNEAQ (reference sequence). CDR3 DNA sequence: TGTGCCAGCAGCTCGTCCGTCCGGGTCAGACCAACCGGGGAGCTGTTTTTT. Its translation is CASSSSVRVRPTGELFF. Filled out from reference TRBV7-9 and TRBJ2-2, the complete variable domain reads DTGVSQNPRHKITKRGQNVTFRCDPISEHNRLYWYRQTLGQGPEFLTYFQNEAQLEKSRLLSDRFSAERPKGSFSTLEIQRTEQGDSAMYLCASSSSVRVRPTGELFFGEGSRLTVL.

In regard to this clonotype: Germline and junction disagree at one end, which may indicate a read error. V is TRBV29-1 and J is TRBJ1-4; 9 nucleotides match TRBD1. The CDR3 runs 11 residues. Germline-derived CDR1 and CDR2 are SQVTM and ANQGSEA. CDR3 DNA: TGCAGCGCGGAAGGGGGACAGGGATTGTTGTTT. Its protein is CSAEGGQGLLF.

This clonotype has only a few counts. The chain has TRBV12-3 or TRBV12-4 and TRBJ2-7, with a weak D call TRBD2 (5 bases). The CDR3 runs to 14 residues. V was trimmed by 4 bases and J by 4 bases, leaving 14 bases between them. This CDR3 reads CASSSYRGPYEQYF. The CDR3 nucleotides are TGTGCCAGCAGTTCCTACCGAGGGCCATACGAGCAGTACTTC.

V and J are TRBV21-1 and TRBJ2-3; TRBD2 reflects the table's D call only, with no check against the DNA. TRBV21-1 is marked as a pseudogene. The CDR3 spans 14 residues. DNA for the CDR3: TGTGCCAGCAGCAGGGCAGGACTCACAGATACGCAGTATTTT. Translating it yields CASSRAGLTDTQYF.

This clonotype was seen repeatedly, ten times or more. This sequence joins TRBV4-3 and TRBJ1-4; unclear D gene. Per germline, CDR1 LGHNA and CDR2 YSLEER. The CDR3 runs 15 residues. Trimming removed 1 base from V and 0 bases from J, with 6 bases in between. As DNA, the CDR3 is TGCGCCAGCAGCCAAGGGGGAGCAACTAATGAAAAACTGTTTTTT. Translation gives CASSQGGATNEKLFF.

Ten or more counts support this clonotype. V and J are TRBV5-1 and TRBJ1-5, with TRBD1 as a possible D gene (5 bases). This CDR3 has 14 residues. V lost 3 bases, J lost 6 bases, and 13 bases lay in between. CDR1 is SGHRS, CDR2 YFSETQ, per germline. CDR3 residues: CASSWIPTGQPQHF. In DNA form, the CDR3 reads TGCGCCAGCAGCTGGATCCCCACAGGTCAGCCCCAGCATTTT. Full variable domain (outside the CDR3, taken from reference TRBV5-1 and TRBJ1-5): KAGVTQTPRYLIKTRGQQVTLSCSPISGHRSVSWYQQTPGQGLQFLFEYFSETQRNKGNFPGRFSGRQFSNSRSEMNVSTLELGDSALYLCASSWIPTGQPQHFGDGTRLSIL.

This clonotype was recorded a few times. The rearrangement uses TRBV7-8 and TRBJ2-1; D is unclear. This CDR3 has 18 residues. Germline V gene sequence: CDR1 SGHVS, CDR2 FQNEAQ. V shed 0 bases and J shed 4 bases, with 19 bases lying between them. CDR3 sequence reads: CASSLAGILVTEYNEQFF. The CDR3 nucleotides read TGTGCCAGCAGCTTAGCGGGCATCCTGGTGACCGAATACAATGAGCAGTTCTTC.

This chain joins TRBV5-6 and TRBJ1-1, with D possibly being TRBD1 (5 bases). Germline V gene sequence: CDR1 SGHDT, CDR2 YYEEEE. This CDR3 is built from 12 residues. V was pared by 3 bases and J by 11 bases, with 14 bases between. The CDR3 nucleotides read TGTGCCAGCAGCTCGGGGGGGTGGTTCGCTTTCTTT. Translation: CASSSGGWFAFF.

This chain joins TRBV11-3 and TRBJ2-3; the D gene is possibly TRBD1 (6 bases). Looked up from germline, CDR1 is SGHNT and CDR2 is YENEEA. V was pared by 5 bases and J by 0 bases, with 12 bases between. The CDR3 loop spans 15 amino acids. CDR3 nucleotide sequence: TGTGCCAGCAGCCACGGACAGTCTAGCACAGATACGCAGTATTTT. It encodes CASSHGQSSTDTQYF.

This clonotype was observed a few times. The CDR3 protein is CASSRLTGSTNEKLFF. The CDR3 region has the DNA TGTGCCAGCAGCCGCCTTACAGGGAGTACTAATGAAAAACTGTTTTTT. V gene TRBV3-1 combines with J gene TRBJ1-4, with a tentative D call TRBD1 (6 bases). The germline V gene has CDR1 LGHDT and CDR2 YNNKEL (reference sequence). The length of the CDR3 is 16 residues. V shed 4 bases and J shed 2 bases, with 14 bases lying between them.

The gene calls are TRBV6-6 and TRBJ1-2; D might be TRBD1 (6 bases). Trimming removed 7 bases from V and 4 bases from J, with 22 bases in between. The length of the CDR3 is 16 residues. Germline V gene lookup returns CDR1 MNHNY and CDR2 SVGAGI (reference sequence). The CDR3 loop is CASTDRPGQAFYGYTF. CDR3 DNA: TGTGCCAGCACCGATCGACCGGGACAAGCTTTCTATGGCTACACCTTC.

The sample holds many counts of this clonotype. V gene TRBV10-3 combines with J gene TRBJ2-2, with unresolved D. Germline V CDR1 and CDR2: ENHRY, SYGVKD. CDR3 length equals 15 residues. Trimming pared 0 bases from V and 5 bases from J, leaving 10 bases between. This CDR3 reads CAISESFTSTGELFF. The CDR3 DNA reads as TGTGCCATCAGTGAGTCGTTTACGTCAACCGGGGAGCTGTTTTTT.